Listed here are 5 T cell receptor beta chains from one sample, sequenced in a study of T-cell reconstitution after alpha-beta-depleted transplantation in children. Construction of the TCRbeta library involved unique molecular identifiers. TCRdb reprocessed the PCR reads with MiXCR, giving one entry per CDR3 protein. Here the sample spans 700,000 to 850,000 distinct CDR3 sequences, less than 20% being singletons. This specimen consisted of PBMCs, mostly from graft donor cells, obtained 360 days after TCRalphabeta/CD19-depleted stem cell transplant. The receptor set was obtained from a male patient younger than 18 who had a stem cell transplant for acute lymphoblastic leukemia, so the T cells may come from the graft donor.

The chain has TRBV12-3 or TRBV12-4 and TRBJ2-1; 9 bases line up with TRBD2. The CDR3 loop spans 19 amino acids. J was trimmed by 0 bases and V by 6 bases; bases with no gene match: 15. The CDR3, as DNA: TGTGCCAGCAGATTCATAGTAGCGGGGGAGCCTAGCTCCTACAATGAGCAGTTCTTC. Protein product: CASRFIVAGEPSSYNEQFF.

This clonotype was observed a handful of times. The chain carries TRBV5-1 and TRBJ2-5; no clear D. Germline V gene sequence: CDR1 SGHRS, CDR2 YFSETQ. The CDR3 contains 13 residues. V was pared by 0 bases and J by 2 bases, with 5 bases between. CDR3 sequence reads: CASSLAWQETQYF. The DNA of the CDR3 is TGCGCCAGCAGCTTGGCGTGGCAAGAGACCCAGTACTTC. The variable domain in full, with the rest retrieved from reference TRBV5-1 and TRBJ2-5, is KAGVTQTPRYLIKTRGQQVTLSCSPISGHRSVSWYQQTPGQGLQFLFEYFSETQRNKGNFPGRFSGRQFSNSRSEMNVSTLELGDSALYLCASSLAWQETQYFGPGTRLLVL.

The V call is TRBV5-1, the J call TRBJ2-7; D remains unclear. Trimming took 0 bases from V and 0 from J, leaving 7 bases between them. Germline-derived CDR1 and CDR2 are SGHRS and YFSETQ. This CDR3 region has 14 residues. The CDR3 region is CASSLAIRSYEQYF. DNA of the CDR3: TGCGCCAGCAGCTTGGCTATCCGCTCCTACGAGCAGTACTTC.

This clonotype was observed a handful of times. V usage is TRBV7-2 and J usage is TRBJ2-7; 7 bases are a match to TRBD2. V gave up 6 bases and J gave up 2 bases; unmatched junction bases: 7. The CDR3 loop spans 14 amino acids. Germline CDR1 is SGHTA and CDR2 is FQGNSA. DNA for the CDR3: TGTGCCAGCAGTTCTAGCGGATTTGCCTACGAGCAGTACTTC. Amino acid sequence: CASSSSGFAYEQYF.

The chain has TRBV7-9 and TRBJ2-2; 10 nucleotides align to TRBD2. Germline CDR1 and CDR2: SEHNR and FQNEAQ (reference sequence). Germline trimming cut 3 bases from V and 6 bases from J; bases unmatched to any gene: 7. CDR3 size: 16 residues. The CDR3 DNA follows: TGTGCCAGCAGCTTGATGCTAGCGGGAGCGTCCGGGGAGCTGTTTTTT. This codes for CASSLMLAGASGELFF.